This T cell receptor (beta chain) was recovered during a study of cytomegalovirus exposure and HLA in healthy donors. Primers for the PCR totalled 60 Vbeta and 13 Jbeta. TCRdb keeps only in-frame clones here, not all; method: immunoSEQ multiplex PCR. The sample lists roughly 200,000 clones; around 80% were seen once. The V gene end was trimmed by 5 bases and the J gene end by 0 bases; junction bases not matched to a gene: 4. The CDR3 is 16 amino acids. Germline V lookup: CDR1 PRHDT, CDR2 FYEKMQ (reference sequence). The sequence was collected from a man aged 45 to 65 in good health and CMV-seronegative. The material sequenced was PBMCs. The chain couples TRBV13 to TRBJ1-3, with TRBD1 matching over 10 bases. CDR3 residues: CASSDRGQNSGNTIYF. CDR3 nucleotide sequence: TGTGCCAGCAGCGACAGGGGGCAAAACTCTGGAAACACCATATATTTT. The full variable domain, in which reference TRBV13 and TRBJ1-3 provide the parts outside the CDR3, is AAGVIQSPRHLIKEKRETATLKCYPIPRHDTVYWYQQGPGQDPQFLISFYEKMQSDKGSIPDRFSAQQFSDYHSELNMSSLELGDSALYFCASSDRGQNSGNTIYFGEGSWLTVV.